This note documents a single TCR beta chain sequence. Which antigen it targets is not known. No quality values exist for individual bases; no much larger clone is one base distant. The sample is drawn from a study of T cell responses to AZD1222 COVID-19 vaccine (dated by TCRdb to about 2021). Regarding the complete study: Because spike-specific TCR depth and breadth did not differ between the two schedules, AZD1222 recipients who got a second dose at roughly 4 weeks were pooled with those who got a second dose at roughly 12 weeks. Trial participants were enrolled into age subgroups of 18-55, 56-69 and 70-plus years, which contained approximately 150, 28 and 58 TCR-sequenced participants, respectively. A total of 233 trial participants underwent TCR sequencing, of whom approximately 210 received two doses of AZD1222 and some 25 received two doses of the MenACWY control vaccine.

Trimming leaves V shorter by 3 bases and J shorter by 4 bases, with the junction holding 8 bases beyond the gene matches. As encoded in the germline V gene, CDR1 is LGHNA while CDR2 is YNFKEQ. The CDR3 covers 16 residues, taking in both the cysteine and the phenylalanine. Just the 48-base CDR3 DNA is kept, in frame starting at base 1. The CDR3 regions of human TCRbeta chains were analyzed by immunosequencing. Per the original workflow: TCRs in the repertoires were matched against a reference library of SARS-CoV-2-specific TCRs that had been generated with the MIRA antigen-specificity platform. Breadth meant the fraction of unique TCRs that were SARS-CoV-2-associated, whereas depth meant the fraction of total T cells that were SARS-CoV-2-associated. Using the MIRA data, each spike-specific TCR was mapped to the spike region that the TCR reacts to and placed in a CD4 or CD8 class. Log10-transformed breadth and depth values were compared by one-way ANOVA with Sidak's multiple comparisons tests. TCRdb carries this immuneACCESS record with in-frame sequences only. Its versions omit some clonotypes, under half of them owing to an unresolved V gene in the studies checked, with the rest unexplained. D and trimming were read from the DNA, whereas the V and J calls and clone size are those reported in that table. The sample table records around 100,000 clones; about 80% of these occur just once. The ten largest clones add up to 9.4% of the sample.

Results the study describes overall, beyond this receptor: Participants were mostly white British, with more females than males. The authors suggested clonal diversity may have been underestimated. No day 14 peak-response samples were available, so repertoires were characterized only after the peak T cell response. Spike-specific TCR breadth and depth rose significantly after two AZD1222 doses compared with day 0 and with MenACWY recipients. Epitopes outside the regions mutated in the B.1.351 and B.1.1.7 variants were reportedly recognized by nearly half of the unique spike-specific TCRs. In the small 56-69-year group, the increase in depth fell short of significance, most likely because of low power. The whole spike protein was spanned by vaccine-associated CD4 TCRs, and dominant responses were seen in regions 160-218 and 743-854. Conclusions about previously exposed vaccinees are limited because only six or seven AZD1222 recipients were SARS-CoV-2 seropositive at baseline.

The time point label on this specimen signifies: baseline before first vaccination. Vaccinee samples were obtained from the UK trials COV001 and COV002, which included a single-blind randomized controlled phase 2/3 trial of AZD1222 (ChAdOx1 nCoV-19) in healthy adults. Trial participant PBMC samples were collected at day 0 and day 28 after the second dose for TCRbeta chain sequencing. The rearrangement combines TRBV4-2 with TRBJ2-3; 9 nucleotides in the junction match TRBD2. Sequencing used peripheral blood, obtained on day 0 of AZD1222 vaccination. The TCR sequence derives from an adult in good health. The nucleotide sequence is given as TGTGCCAGCAGCCAGGCGGGGGGGGTCCTCGCAGATACGCAGTATTTT. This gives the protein CASSQAGGVLADTQYF.